A selection of T cell receptor beta chains follows, all from one sample in a study of blood T cell repertoires in COVID-19. Method: immunoSEQ multiplex PCR; TCRdb's copy keeps in-frame clones and lacks some. Of more than 45,000 clones listed, 70% to 90% are singletons. Sequences were obtained from peripheral blood. The receptors stem from a man aged 70 or older with acute or convalescent COVID-19. Each CDR3 is given without its conserved first and last residue.

V gene	J gene	CDR3 protein
TRBV5-1	TRBJ2-7	ASSLAVAGDEQY
TRBV7-2	TRBJ2-1	ASSLVGGMTQNEQF
TRBV6-5	TRBJ1-2	ASSNRNYGYT
TRBV11-2	TRBJ2-1	ASSLDRTSGGYNEQF
TRBV27	TRBJ1-5	ASSSYSNQPQH
TRBV20-1	TRBJ2-3	SASILAGGRDTQY
TRBV5-1	TRBJ1-4	ASSPGRGTNEKLF
TRBV12-3/TRBV12-4	TRBJ2-5	ASSLGRSETQY
TRBV7-2	TRBJ1-1	ASRGARQHEAF
TRBV18	TRBJ1-2	ASSPTANYGYT
TRBV7-9	TRBJ2-1	ASTFLSGNEQF
TRBV5-1	TRBJ1-2	ASSRTGGHGYT
TRBV4-1	TRBJ2-3	ASSQGASGGADTQY
TRBV10-3	TRBJ2-5	AISEPSGGKQETQY
TRBV7-3	TRBJ2-3	ASSAQGADTQY
TRBV2	TRBJ2-6	ASTGGPANVLT
TRBV24-1	TRBJ1-1	ATSDPARSEAF
TRBV4-3	TRBJ1-1	ASSQSGNTEAF
TRBV6-5	TRBJ1-1	ASMTGNLNTEAF
TRBV6-1	TRBJ1-2	AGSHTGNEGGYT
TRBV9	TRBJ1-5	ASSPTGQLNQPQH
TRBV4-1	TRBJ1-6	ASSQEPGQNNSPLH
TRBV7-8	TRBJ1-1	ASSLATGTEAF
TRBV7-9	TRBJ1-5	ASSPLTGGGGQPQH
TRBV2	TRBJ1-1	ALPGQGAESTEAF